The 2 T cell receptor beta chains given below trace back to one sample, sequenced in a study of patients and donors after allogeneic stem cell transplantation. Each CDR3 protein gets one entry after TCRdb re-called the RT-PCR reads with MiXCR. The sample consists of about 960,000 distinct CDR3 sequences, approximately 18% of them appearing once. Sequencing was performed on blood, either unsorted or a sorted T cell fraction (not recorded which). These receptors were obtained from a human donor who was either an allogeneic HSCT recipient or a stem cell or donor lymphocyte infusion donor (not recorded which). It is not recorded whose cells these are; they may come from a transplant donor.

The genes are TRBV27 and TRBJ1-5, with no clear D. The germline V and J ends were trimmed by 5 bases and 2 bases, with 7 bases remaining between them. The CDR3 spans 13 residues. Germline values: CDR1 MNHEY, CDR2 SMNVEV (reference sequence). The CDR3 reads CASSTIGNQPQHF. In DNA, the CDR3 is TGTGCCAGCAGTACTATCGGCAATCAGCCCCAGCATTTT.

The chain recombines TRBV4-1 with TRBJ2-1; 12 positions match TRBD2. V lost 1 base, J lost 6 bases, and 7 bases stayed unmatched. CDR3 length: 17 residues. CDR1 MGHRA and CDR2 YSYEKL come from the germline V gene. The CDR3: CASSQVGGLAGVNEQFF. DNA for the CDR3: TGCGCCAGCAGCCAAGTAGGGGGACTAGCGGGCGTCAATGAGCAGTTCTTC.